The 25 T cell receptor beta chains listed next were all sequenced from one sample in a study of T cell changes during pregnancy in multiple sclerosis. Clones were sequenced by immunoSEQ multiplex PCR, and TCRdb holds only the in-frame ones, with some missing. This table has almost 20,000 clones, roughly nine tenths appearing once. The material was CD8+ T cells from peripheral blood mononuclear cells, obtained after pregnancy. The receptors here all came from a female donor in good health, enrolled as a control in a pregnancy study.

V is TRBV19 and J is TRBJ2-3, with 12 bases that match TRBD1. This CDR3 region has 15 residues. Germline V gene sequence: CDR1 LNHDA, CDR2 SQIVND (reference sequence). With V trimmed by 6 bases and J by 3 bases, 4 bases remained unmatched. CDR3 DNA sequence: TGTGCCAGTAGCCGGGGACAGGGGGCAACAGATACGCAGTATTTT. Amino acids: CASSRGQGATDTQYF.

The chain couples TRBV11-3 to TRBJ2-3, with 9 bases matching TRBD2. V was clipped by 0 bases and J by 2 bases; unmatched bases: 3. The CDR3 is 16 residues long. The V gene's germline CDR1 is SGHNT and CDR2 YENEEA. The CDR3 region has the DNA TGTGCCAGCAGCTTAGAAGCGGGGGGCTACACAGATACGCAGTATTTT. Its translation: CASSLEAGGYTDTQYF.

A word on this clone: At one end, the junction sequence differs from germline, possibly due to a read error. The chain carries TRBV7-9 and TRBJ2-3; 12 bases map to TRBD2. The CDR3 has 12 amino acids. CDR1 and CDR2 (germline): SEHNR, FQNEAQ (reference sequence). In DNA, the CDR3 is TGTGCCAGCAGCTTTGGGGCTAGCGGGGGGGAATTT. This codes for CASSFGASGGEF.

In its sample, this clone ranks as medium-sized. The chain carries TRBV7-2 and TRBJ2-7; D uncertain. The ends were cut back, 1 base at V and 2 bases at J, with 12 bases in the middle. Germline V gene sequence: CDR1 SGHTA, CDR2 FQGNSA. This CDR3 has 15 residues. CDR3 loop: CASSLERVSAYEQYF. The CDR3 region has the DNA TGTGCCAGCAGCTTAGAAAGAGTTTCGGCCTACGAGCAGTACTTC.

This CDR3 reads CASSPRAGGYQETQYF. The DNA of the CDR3 is TGTGCCAGCAGCCCCCGGGCAGGGGGGTACCAAGAGACCCAGTACTTC. The chain carries TRBV14 and TRBJ2-5; TRBD1 is a possible D gene (7 bases). V gave up 4 bases and J gave up 0 bases, with 15 bases separating them. The germline V gene has CDR1 SGHDN and CDR2 FVKESK. The length of the CDR3 is 16 residues.

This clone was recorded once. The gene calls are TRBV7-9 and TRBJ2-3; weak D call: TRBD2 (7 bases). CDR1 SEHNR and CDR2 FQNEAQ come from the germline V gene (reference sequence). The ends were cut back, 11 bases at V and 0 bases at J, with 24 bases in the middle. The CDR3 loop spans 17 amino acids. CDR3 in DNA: TGTGCCGGGGGCTGGCGGGAGAGGGGCACTAGCACAGATACGCAGTATTTT. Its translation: CAGGWRERGTSTDTQYF.

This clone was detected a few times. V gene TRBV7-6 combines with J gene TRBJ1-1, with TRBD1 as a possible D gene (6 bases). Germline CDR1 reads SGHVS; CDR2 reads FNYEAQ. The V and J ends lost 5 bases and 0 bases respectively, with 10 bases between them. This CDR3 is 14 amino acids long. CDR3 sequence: CASSQGDMNTEAFF. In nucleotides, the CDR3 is TGTGCCAGCAGCCAAGGGGACATGAACACTGAAGCTTTCTTT. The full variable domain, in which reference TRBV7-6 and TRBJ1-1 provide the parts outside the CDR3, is GAGVSQSPRYKVTKRGQDVALRCDPISGHVSLYWYRQALGQGPEFLTYFNYEAQQDKSGLPNDRFSAERPEGSISTLTIQRTEQRDSAMYRCASSQGDMNTEAFFGQGTRLTVV.

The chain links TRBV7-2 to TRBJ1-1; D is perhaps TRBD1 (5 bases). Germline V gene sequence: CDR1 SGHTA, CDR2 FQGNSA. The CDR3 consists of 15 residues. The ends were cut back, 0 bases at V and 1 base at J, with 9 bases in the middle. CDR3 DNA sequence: TGTGCCAGCAGCTTAGCTTTGGGGGGGAACACTGAAGCTTTCTTT. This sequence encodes CASSLALGGNTEAFF. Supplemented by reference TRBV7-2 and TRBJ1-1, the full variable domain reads GAGVSQSPSNKVTEKGKDVELRCDPISGHTALYWYRQSLGQGLEFLIYFQGNSAPDKSGLPSDRFSAERTGGSVSTLTIQRTQQEDSAVYLCASSLALGGNTEAFFGQGTRLTVV.

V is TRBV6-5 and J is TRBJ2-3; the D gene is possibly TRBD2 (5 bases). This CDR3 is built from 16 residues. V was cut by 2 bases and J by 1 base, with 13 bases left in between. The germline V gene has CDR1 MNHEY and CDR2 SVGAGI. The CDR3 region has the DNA TGTGCCAGCAGTTACCCCGGGAAGGGCGGCACAGATACGCAGTATTTT. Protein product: CASSYPGKGGTDTQYF.

CDR3: CASSQDWRQGGLDSPLHF. The CDR3 DNA reads TGCGCCAGCAGCCAGGATTGGAGACAGGGCGGATTGGATTCACCCCTCCACTTT. This sequence joins TRBV4-3 and TRBJ1-6; 7 bases map to TRBD1. CDR3 length: 18 residues. V lost 3 bases and J lost 8; bases outside the gene matches: 16. Germline CDR1 reads LGHNA; CDR2 reads YSLEER.

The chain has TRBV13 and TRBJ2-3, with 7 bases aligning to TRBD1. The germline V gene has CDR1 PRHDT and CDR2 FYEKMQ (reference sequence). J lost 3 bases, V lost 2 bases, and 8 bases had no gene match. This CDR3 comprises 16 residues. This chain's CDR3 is CASSLNQGEWTDTQYF. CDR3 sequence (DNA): TGTGCCAGCAGCTTAAATCAGGGGGAGTGGACAGATACGCAGTATTTT.

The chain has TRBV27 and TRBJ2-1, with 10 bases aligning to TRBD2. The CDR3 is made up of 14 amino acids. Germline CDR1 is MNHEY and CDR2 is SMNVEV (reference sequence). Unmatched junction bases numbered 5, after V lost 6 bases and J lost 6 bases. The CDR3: CASRSGGALNEQFF. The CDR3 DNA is TGTGCCAGCAGAAGCGGGGGGGCCCTCAATGAGCAGTTCTTC.

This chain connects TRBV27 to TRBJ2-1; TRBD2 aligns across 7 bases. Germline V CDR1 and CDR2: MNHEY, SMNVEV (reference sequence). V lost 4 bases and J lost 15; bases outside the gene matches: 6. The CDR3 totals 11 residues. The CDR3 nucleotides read TGTGCCAGCAGTTCGCCAGCGGGATGGTTCTTC. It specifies CASSSPAGWFF.

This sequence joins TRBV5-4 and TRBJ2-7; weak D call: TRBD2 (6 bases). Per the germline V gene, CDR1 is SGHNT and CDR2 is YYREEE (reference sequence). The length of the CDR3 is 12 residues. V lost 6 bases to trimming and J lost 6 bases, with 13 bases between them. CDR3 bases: TGTGCCAGCACCGGGGACTCGAGCGAGCAGTACTTC. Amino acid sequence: CASTGDSSEQYF.

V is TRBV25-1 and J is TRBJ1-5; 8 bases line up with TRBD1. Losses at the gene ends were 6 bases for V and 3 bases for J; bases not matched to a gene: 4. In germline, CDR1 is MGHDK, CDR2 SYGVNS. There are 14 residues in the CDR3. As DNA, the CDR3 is TGTGCCAGCAGGGGACAGGTCCCCAATCAGCCCCAGCATTTT. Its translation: CASRGQVPNQPQHF. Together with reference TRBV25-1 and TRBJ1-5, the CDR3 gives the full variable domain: EADIYQTPRYLVIGTGKKITLECSQTMGHDKMYWYQQDPGMELHLIHYSYGVNSTEKGDLSSESTVSRIRTEHFPLTLESARPSHTSQYLCASRGQVPNQPQHFGDGTRLSIL.

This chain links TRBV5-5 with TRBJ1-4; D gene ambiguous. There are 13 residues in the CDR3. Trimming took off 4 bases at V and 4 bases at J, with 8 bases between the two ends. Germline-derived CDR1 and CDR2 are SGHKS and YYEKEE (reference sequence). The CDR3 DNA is TGTGCCAGCAGCAGAGGGCGTAATGAAAAACTGTTTTTT. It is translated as CASSRGRNEKLFF.

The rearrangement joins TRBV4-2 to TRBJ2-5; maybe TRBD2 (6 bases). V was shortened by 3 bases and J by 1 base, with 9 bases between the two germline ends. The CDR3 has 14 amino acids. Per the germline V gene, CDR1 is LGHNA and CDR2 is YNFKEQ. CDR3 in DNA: TGTGCCAGCAGCCATCGGGACTCCCAAGAGACCCAGTACTTC. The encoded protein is CASSHRDSQETQYF.

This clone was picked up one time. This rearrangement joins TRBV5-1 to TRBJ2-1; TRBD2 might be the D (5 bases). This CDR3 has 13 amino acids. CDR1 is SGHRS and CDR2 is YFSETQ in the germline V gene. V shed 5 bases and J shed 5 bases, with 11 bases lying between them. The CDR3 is CASSVFGDNEQFF. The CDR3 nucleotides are TGCGCCAGCAGTGTGTTCGGGGACAATGAGCAGTTCTTC.

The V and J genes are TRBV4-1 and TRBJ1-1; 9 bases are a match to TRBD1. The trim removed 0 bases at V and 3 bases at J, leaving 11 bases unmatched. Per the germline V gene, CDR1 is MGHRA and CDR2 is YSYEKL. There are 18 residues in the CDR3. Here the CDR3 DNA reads TGCGCCAGCAGCCAAGATACAGGACAGGGGTTCGGGGACACTGAAGCTTTCTTT. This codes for CASSQDTGQGFGDTEAFF.

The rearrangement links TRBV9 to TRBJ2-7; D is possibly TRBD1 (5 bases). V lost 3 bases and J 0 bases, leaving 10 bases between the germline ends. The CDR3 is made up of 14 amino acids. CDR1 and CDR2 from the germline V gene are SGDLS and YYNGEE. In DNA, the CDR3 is TGTGCCAGCAGCGGGGGCCAGAGCTCCTACGAGCAGTACTTC. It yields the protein CASSGGQSSYEQYF.

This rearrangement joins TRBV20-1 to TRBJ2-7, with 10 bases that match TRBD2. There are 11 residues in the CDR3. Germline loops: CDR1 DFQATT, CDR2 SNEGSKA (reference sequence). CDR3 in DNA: TGCAGCCTCCGGACTAGCGGCGAGCAGTACTTC. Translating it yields CSLRTSGEQYF.

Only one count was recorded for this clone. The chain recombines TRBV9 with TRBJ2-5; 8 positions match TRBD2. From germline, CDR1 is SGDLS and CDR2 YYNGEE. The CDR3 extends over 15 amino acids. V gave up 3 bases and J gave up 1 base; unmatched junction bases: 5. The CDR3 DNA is TGTGCCAGCAGCGATCACGGGGGGGGCCAAGAGACCCAGTACTTC. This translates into CASSDHGGGQETQYF.

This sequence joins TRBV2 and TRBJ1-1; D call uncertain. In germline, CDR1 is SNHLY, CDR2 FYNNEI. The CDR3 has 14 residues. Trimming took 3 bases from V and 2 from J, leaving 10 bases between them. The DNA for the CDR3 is TGTGCCAGCAGTGAGGGCAGCACTAACACTGAAGCTTTCTTT. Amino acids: CASSEGSTNTEAFF.

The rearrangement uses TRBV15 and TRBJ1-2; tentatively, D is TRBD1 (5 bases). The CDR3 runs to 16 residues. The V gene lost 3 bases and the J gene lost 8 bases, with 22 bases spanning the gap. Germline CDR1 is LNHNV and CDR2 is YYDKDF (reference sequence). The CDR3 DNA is TGTGCCACCAGCAGCGCCATGAGGAACAGGCACATAGGCTACACCTTC. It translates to CATSSAMRNRHIGYTF.

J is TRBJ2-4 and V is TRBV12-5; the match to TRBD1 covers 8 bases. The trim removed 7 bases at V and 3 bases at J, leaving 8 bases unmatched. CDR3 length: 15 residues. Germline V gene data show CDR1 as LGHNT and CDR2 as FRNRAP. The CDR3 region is CASAYAGTGKNIQYF. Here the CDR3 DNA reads TGTGCTAGTGCCTACGCCGGGACAGGCAAAAACATTCAGTACTTC.